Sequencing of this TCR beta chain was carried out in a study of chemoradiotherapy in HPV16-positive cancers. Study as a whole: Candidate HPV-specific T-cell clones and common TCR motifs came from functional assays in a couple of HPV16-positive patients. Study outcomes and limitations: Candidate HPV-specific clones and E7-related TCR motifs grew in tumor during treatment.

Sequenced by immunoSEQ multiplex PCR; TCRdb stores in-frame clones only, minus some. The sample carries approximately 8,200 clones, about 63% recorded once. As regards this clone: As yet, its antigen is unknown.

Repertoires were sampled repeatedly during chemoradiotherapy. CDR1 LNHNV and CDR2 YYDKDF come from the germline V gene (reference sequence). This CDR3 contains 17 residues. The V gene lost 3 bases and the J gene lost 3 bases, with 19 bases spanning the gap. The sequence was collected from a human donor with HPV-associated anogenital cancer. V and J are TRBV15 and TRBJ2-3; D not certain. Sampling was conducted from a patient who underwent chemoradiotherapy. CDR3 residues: CATSRYSDLYPTDTQYF. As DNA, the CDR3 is TGTGCCACCAGCAGGTACTCTGACTTGTACCCTACAGATACGCAGTATTTT.